This T cell receptor beta chain was retrieved from a study of T cell responses to AZD1222 COVID-19 vaccine. About the research overall: Investigators merged groups given second doses at roughly 4 or roughly 12 weeks. Points from the study as a whole: Only a handful of AZD1222 recipients were seropositive at baseline.

In the case of this clone: Antigen: not known.

Sequenced by immunoSEQ multiplex PCR; TCRdb stores in-frame clones only, minus some. The repertoire holds about 92,000 clones, with approximately 91% as singletons. The V end was cut by 2 bases, the J end by 4 bases, with 6 bases between. Germline CDR1 is SQVTM and CDR2 is ANQGSEA. This CDR3 comprises 11 residues. The starting material was peripheral blood, obtained on day 0 of AZD1222 vaccination. The clonotype comes from an adult in good health. This sequence joins TRBV29-1 and TRBJ2-7; D remains ambiguous. CDR3 in DNA: TGCAGCGTTGAACTCGGTTACGAGCAGTACTTC. Amino acids: CSVELGYEQYF.